These 9 T cell receptor beta chains originate from one sample sequenced in a study of blood T cell repertoires in COVID-19. The method was immunoSEQ multiplex PCR; TCRdb's version includes in-frame clones alone and lacks a portion of them. The sample has about 97,000 clones; 70% to 90% are singletons. The sample taken for sequencing was peripheral blood. Receptors originate from a man over 45 with active COVID-19.

The chain uses TRBV10-2 and TRBJ2-5; the D is unclear. Trimming pared 8 bases from V and 4 bases from J, leaving 11 bases between. The CDR3 totals 12 residues. Germline CDR1 WSHSY, CDR2 SAAADI. CDR3 DNA sequence: TGCGCCAGCGGGTCCCGCGGAGAGACCCAGTACTTC. This gives the protein CASGSRGETQYF.

The gene calls are TRBV6-5 and TRBJ2-7; weak D call: TRBD1 (6 bases). The V gene lost 0 bases and the J gene lost 3 bases, with 12 bases spanning the gap. Per the germline V gene, CDR1 is MNHEY and CDR2 is SVGAGI. The CDR3 is 15 residues long. The CDR3 spells CASSYSTGPGYEQYF. As DNA, the CDR3 is TGTGCCAGCAGTTACTCGACAGGCCCTGGCTACGAGCAGTACTTC.

The gene calls are TRBV30 and TRBJ1-2, with D possibly TRBD1 on 6 matching bases. The CDR3 spans 13 residues. V was trimmed by 5 bases and J by 2 bases, leaving 12 bases between them. The germline V gene has CDR1 GTSNPN and CDR2 SVGIG (reference sequence). CDR3 region: CAWRIQGNYGYTF. DNA of the CDR3: TGTGCCTGGCGGATCCAGGGGAACTATGGCTACACCTTC. The variable domain in full, completed from reference TRBV30 and TRBJ1-2, reads SQTIHQWPATLVQPVGSPLSLECTVEGTSNPNLYWYRQAAGRGLQLLFYSVGIGQISSEVPQNLSASRPQDRQFILSSKKLLLSDSGFYLCAWRIQGNYGYTFGSGTRLTVV.

This clone was counted a few times. This sequence joins TRBV7-2 and TRBJ2-3, with 12 bases that match TRBD2. This CDR3 spans 15 amino acids. In germline, CDR1 is SGHTA, CDR2 FQGNSA. Trimming removed 5 bases from V and 10 bases from J; junction bases left unmatched: 10. In nucleotides, the CDR3 is TGTGCCAGCAGCCGGACTAGCGGGGCCCTCGGGGCGCAGTATTTT. Translating it yields CASSRTSGALGAQYF.

The chain links TRBV29-1 to TRBJ2-1; no definite D call. CDR1 is SQVTM and CDR2 is ANQGSEA in the germline V gene. Trimming stripped 4 bases from V and 5 bases from J, with 15 bases between. The length of the CDR3 is 14 residues. The CDR3, as DNA: TGCAGCGTTGCCGATCCTCTTACACACAATGAGCAGTTCTTC. It encodes CSVADPLTHNEQFF.

The chain carries TRBV4-2 and TRBJ2-7; 8 bases are a match to TRBD2. The CDR3 spans 17 residues. J was trimmed by 0 bases and V by 1 base; bases with no gene match: 8. Per germline, CDR1 LGHNA and CDR2 YNFKEQ. In nucleotides, the CDR3 is TGTGCCAGCAGCCAAGGAGGGGCCGGGGGGGTCTCCTACGAGCAGTACTTC. Its protein product is CASSQGGAGGVSYEQYF.

The rearrangement links TRBV6-5 to TRBJ2-7, with 9 positions matching TRBD1. Germline values: CDR1 MNHEY, CDR2 SVGAGI. This CDR3 is built from 14 residues. V shed 5 bases, J shed 2 bases, and the junction held 4 bases outside the gene matches. This chain's CDR3 is CASSLDRGAYEQYF. The CDR3 nucleotides read TGTGCCAGCAGTCTGGACAGGGGTGCCTACGAGCAGTACTTC.

In DNA form, the CDR3 reads TGTGCTAGTGGTTCGCAGGGGCGCGCCGAGCAGTACTTC. The encoded protein is CASGSQGRAEQYF. J is TRBJ2-7 and V is TRBV12-5, with D possibly TRBD1 on 6 matching bases. The CDR3 loop spans 13 amino acids. The V end lost 4 bases, the J end lost 6 bases, and 13 bases lay between the germline ends. CDR1 and CDR2 (germline): LGHNT, FRNRAP.

Only one count was recorded for this clone. The chain carries TRBV27 and TRBJ2-5; 7 bases map to TRBD2. Germline loops: CDR1 MNHEY, CDR2 SMNVEV (reference sequence). The CDR3 has 15 amino acids. Germline trimming cut 6 bases from V and 2 bases from J; bases unmatched to any gene: 9. This CDR3 is CASSSAGRVQETQYF. CDR3 nucleotide sequence: TGTGCCAGCAGCTCCGCGGGGAGGGTGCAAGAGACCCAGTACTTC.